This T cell receptor (beta chain) stems from a study of blood T cell repertoires in COVID-19. In the study overall: The cDNA or gDNA used as material had been derived from T cells, B-cell-depleted T cells, or PBMCs.

Enrolled during active infection, Seattle patients were then followed longitudinally. V lost 5 bases and J lost 4; bases outside the gene matches: 6. This CDR3 contains 15 residues. Germline V lookup: CDR1 SGHNT, CDR2 YENEEA. This clone appeared once. Per the study methods: From reference gene primer amplification, estimates of nucleated cell counts were derived. TCRdb keeps only in-frame clones here, not all; method: immunoSEQ multiplex PCR. The D gene and trimming were derived from the DNA, and the V and J assignments and clone size from that table. The sample has about 250,000 clones; 88% are singletons.

The sample was peripheral blood. The V call is TRBV11-3, the J call TRBJ2-1, with TRBD2 matching over 9 bases. The receptor comes from a woman aged 25 to 39 with COVID-19, enrolled during active disease. The DNA of the CDR3 is TGTGCCAGCAGCGCCGAGCTAGCGGGGTACAATGAGCAGTTCTTC. Translated: CASSAELAGYNEQFF.